A selection of T cell receptor beta chains follows, all from one sample in a study of naive and memory T cell subsets. TCRdb passed the UMI-ligation and nested PCR reads through MiXCR, listing each CDR3 protein once. This sample has around 40,000 distinct CDR3 sequences, with about 14% found just once. Sequenced sample: effector memory CD4+ T cells from blood. These receptors were collected from a human donor in good health. The CDR3 runs from the conserved cysteine through the conserved F or W. A D gene is named only where the DNA matches it firmly. Clone size appears in some rows only: once, few, many, or a class for an expanded clone.

clone_size	j_call	d_call	v_call	cdr3_nt	cdr3_aa
many	TRBJ2-3	.	TRBV5-1	TGCGCCAGCAGCGGCCCACGCCGGGATACGCAGTATTTT	CASSGPRRDTQYF
.	TRBJ2-7	TRBD1	TRBV6-2/TRBV6-3	TGTGCCAGCAGTTACCCTCGGACAGGGGCCTACGAGCAGTACTTC	CASSYPRTGAYEQYF
many	TRBJ2-1	.	TRBV7-2	TGTGCCAGCAGCCCCCCCCCGACTAGTTTTGAGCAGTTCTTC	CASSPPPTSFEQFF
.	TRBJ1-5	TRBD1	TRBV5-6	TGTGCCAGCAGCTCCACCACCGGGACAGAGATACAGCATTTT	CASSSTTGTEIQHF
.	TRBJ2-3	TRBD2	TRBV5-1	TGCGCCAGCAGCTTGGCTCCGGGAGGGCCGGATACGCAGTATTTT	CASSLAPGGPDTQYF
few	TRBJ2-1	.	TRBV7-8	TGTGCCAGCAGCTTAGTGACTCTTGGGGAGGAGCAGTTCTTC	CASSLVTLGEEQFF
many	TRBJ2-4	.	TRBV20-1	TGCAGTGCTAGAGGCAGAGAGACCTCCGAAAACATTCAGTACTTC	CSARGRETSENIQYF
.	TRBJ1-1	.	TRBV12-3/TRBV12-4	TGTGCCAGCAGTCGATACGCTGAAGCTTTCTTT	CASSRYAEAFF
many	TRBJ1-3	.	TRBV7-6	TGTGCCAGCAGCTCGGTCCTAGAAGGGCTCCTTCGTTCTGGAAACACCATATATTTT	CASSSVLEGLLRSGNTIYF
.	TRBJ1-5	TRBD1	TRBV10-2	TGCGCCAGCAGGGACAGGATCAGCAATCAGCCCCAGCATTTT	CASRDRISNQPQHF
.	TRBJ2-3	TRBD2	TRBV9	TGTGCCAGCAGCCCTGGGAGACTAGCGGAAGAAGGGGCGCAGTATTTT	CASSPGRLAEEGAQYF
few	TRBJ2-1	TRBD1	TRBV2	TGTGCCAGCAGTTGGCAGGGGGCGAATGAGCAGTTCTTC	CASSWQGANEQFF
.	TRBJ2-5	TRBD1	TRBV5-1	TGCGCCAGCAGCAGCTACAGGGGGCGAGAGACCCAGTACTTC	CASSSYRGRETQYF
.	TRBJ2-7	.	TRBV28	TGTGCCAGCAGTTTAAAAGGGTCCGAGCAGTACTTC	CASSLKGSEQYF
.	TRBJ2-2	.	TRBV7-8	TGTGCCAGCAGCGAACTATATTATGGGGGTACCGGGGAGCTGTTTTTT	CASSELYYGGTGELFF
.	TRBJ2-5	TRBD2	TRBV19	TGTGCCAGTACCCAGGCAGGGACTAGCGGGACTAAAGAGACCCAGTACTTC	CASTQAGTSGTKETQYF
.	TRBJ1-5	.	TRBV20-1	TGCAGTGCCTTGCCCTTCCCGGATCAGCCCCAGCATTTT	CSALPFPDQPQHF
.	TRBJ2-7	.	TRBV7-9	TGTGCCAGCAGCTCCCCGACAGCGTACGAGCAGTACTTC	CASSSPTAYEQYF
many	TRBJ2-7	TRBD1	TRBV10-3	TGTGCCATCAGTGACCGGGACAGCGCCGAGCAGTACTTC	CAISDRDSAEQYF
few	TRBJ1-2	.	TRBV12-3/TRBV12-4	TGTGCCAGCAGTTCTAGAGAGCTCGGTGGCTACACCTTC	CASSSRELGGYTF
many	TRBJ2-7	TRBD1	TRBV11-2	TGTGCCAGCAGCCGACGGGCAGGGGGCGCCTACGAGCAGTACTTC	CASSRRAGGAYEQYF
.	TRBJ1-1	.	TRBV4-1	TGCGCCAGCAGCCAAGGGGACACCAACACTGAAGCTTTCTTT	CASSQGDTNTEAFF
.	TRBJ2-4	.	TRBV30	TGTGCCTGGAGTGTATGGTCCGATAACAAAAACATTCAGTACTTC	CAWSVWSDNKNIQYF
many	TRBJ2-3	.	TRBV20-1	TGCAGTGCTAACGAGATGTTTAGCGGAACGCAGTATTTT	CSANEMFSGTQYF
.	TRBJ2-5	.	TRBV9	TGTGCCAGCAGCGTACCCGGGGGCGCGGCAGAGACCCAGTACTTC	CASSVPGGAAETQYF
many	TRBJ2-1	TRBD1	TRBV5-1	TGCGCCAGCAGCGAAACACCGGGACAGGGTAAGCAGTTCTTC	CASSETPGQGKQFF
many	TRBJ2-1	TRBD2	TRBV6-5	TGTGCCAGCAGGGAACTAGCGGGGTACAATGAGCAGTTCTTC	CASRELAGYNEQFF
few	TRBJ2-1	.	TRBV3-1	TGTGCCAGCAGCCAGACTTCTGACGCATCCTGGGACAATGAGCAGTTCTTC	CASSQTSDASWDNEQFF
many	TRBJ2-2	.	TRBV29-1	TGCAGCGTTGCAGTTCTAGCGAACACCGGGGAGCTGTTTTTT	CSVAVLANTGELFF
few	TRBJ2-6	.	TRBV5-1	TGCGCCAGCAGCATACCCTCTGGGGCCAACGTCCTGACTTTC	CASSIPSGANVLTF
few	TRBJ1-1	.	TRBV20-1	TGCAGTGCAAGCCTTGGGGGAGGAGCGCGAGGGACTGAAGCTTTCTTT	CSASLGGGARGTEAFF
.	TRBJ2-1	TRBD1	TRBV11-2	TGTGCCAGCAGCTCCGCGGACAGGGTCAATGAGCAGTTCTTC	CASSSADRVNEQFF
.	TRBJ1-5	TRBD1	TRBV6-2/TRBV6-3	TGTGCCAGCAGTTACTCCGGGACAGGGCTGAGGGCAAATCAGCCCCAGCATTTT	CASSYSGTGLRANQPQHF
.	TRBJ1-1	.	TRBV30	TGTGCCTGGAGGGTACACCCGAACACTGAAGCTTTCTTT	CAWRVHPNTEAFF
few	TRBJ2-7	.	TRBV12-3/TRBV12-4	TGTGCCAGCACCTCGAAGGGGCTTAGGTCCGAGCAGTACTTC	CASTSKGLRSEQYF
many	TRBJ2-3	TRBD2	TRBV20-1	TGCAGTGCTAGAGTACAAGCGGGACCTAGCACAGATACGCAGTATTTT	CSARVQAGPSTDTQYF
medium-sized	TRBJ2-3	.	TRBV4-2	TGTGCCAGCAGTGGAGAGGAAACAGATACGCAGTATTTT	CASSGEETDTQYF
.	TRBJ2-3	TRBD1	TRBV20-1	TGCAGTGCTACCGGGACAGGCACAGATACGCAGTATTTT	CSATGTGTDTQYF
few	TRBJ2-7	TRBD2	TRBV12-5	TGTGCTAGTGGTTTGATCTTAGGCGGGAGAGACGGTGCCGAGCAGTACTTC	CASGLILGGRDGAEQYF
.	TRBJ1-5	.	TRBV20-1	TGCAGTGCTAGGGATAGCAATCAGCCCCAGCATTTT	CSARDSNQPQHF
many	TRBJ2-7	.	TRBV6-2/TRBV6-3	TGTGCCAGCAGTGTCACAGTTTTCTACGAGCAGTACTTC	CASSVTVFYEQYF
many	TRBJ2-1	.	TRBV11-2	TGTGCCAGCAGCTTAAGGACGGGATCATACAATGAGCAGTTCTTC	CASSLRTGSYNEQFF
many	TRBJ1-2	.	TRBV19	TGTGCCAGTAGTTCACCCGGGACACTTCGTGGCTACACCTTC	CASSSPGTLRGYTF
.	TRBJ2-3	.	TRBV19	TGTGCCAGTAGACGCAGCGGGACAACTGGGACAGATACGCAGTATTTT	CASRRSGTTGTDTQYF
few	TRBJ2-5	.	TRBV18	TGTGCCAGCTCACCAAGAGTCCAAGAGACCCAGTACTTC	CASSPRVQETQYF
many	TRBJ2-4	.	TRBV6-1	TGTGCCAGCACCAGGACAATGGAAGACATTCAGTACTTC	CASTRTMEDIQYF
.	TRBJ2-7	TRBD2	TRBV20-1	TGCAGTGCATTAAGCGGGGACTACTACGAGCAGTACTTC	CSALSGDYYEQYF
.	TRBJ2-7	TRBD2	TRBV9	TGTGCCAGCAGCCCCCGGACTAGCGGCCGCTACGAGCAGTACTTC	CASSPRTSGRYEQYF
many	TRBJ2-2	TRBD2	TRBV5-1	TGCGCCAGCAGCTTGGCCTTGGGACTAGCGGGAGGAAACACCGGGGAGCTGTTTTTT	CASSLALGLAGGNTGELFF
.	TRBJ2-7	TRBD2	TRBV19	TGTGCCAGTAGTGGGACTAGCGGAGAGGGTCACTACGAGCAGTACTTC	CASSGTSGEGHYEQYF